This T cell receptor (beta chain) was identified during a study of T-cell reconstitution after alpha-beta-depleted transplantation in children. V lost 6 bases, J lost 4 bases, and 13 bases lay in between. Germline V CDR1 and CDR2: SGHRS, YFSETQ. The CDR3 runs to 13 residues. Molecular barcoding with unique molecular identifiers was used for the TCRbeta library. From the PCR reads, TCRdb called clonotypes with MiXCR, one entry per CDR3 protein. The sample has approximately 510,000 distinct CDR3 sequences, about a sixth seen once. The V call is TRBV5-1, the J call TRBJ1-1, with unresolved D. The sample consisted of PBMCs from the stem cell graft donor, taken from the stem cell graft. The TCR comes from a human donor who donated a stem cell graft to a child with acute lymphoblastic leukemia. The DNA for the CDR3 is TGCGCCAGCAATCCAGCGGCGGGCACTGAAGCTTTCTTT. Translating it yields CASNPAAGTEAFF.